A selection of T cell receptor beta chains follows, all from one sample in a study of T cell responses to AZD1222 COVID-19 vaccine. The table came from immunoSEQ multiplex PCR; TCRdb's copy has only in-frame clones and leaves some out. Of 95,000 or so clones in the sample, 70% to 90% were seen once. The source was peripheral blood, collected on day 0 of AZD1222 vaccination. Receptor source: an adult in good health. The CDR3 runs from the conserved cysteine through the conserved F or W. The D gene is left open where the match is weak. Some rows mark clone size as missing; the rest say once, few, many or name a class of expanded clone.

cdr3_aa: CASSQFAGDNEQFF
cdr3_nt: TGTGCCAGCAGCCAATTCGCGGGAGACAATGAGCAGTTCTTC
v_call: TRBV4-2
j_call: TRBJ2-1
clone_size: -
d_call: TRBD2

cdr3_aa: CASSQGPGQGAGNTIYF
cdr3_nt: TGTGCCAGCAGCCAGGGCCCGGGACAGGGGGCCGGAAACACCATATATTTT
v_call: TRBV3-1/TRBV3-2
j_call: TRBJ1-3
clone_size: -
d_call: TRBD1

cdr3_aa: CASSQTGVDYNEQFF
cdr3_nt: TGTGCCAGCAGCCAAACGGGAGTAGACTACAATGAGCAGTTCTTC
v_call: TRBV14
j_call: TRBJ2-1
clone_size: -
d_call: -

cdr3_aa: CAISDGLSGNTIYF
cdr3_nt: TGTGCCATCAGTGACGGCCTCTCTGGAAACACCATATATTTT
v_call: TRBV10-3
j_call: TRBJ1-3
clone_size: -
d_call: -

cdr3_aa: CASSLGGTPGRPETQYF
cdr3_nt: TGTGCCAGCAGCTTAGGAGGGACCCCCGGTCGTCCGGAGACCCAGTACTTC
v_call: TRBV11-3
j_call: TRBJ2-5
clone_size: -
d_call: -

cdr3_aa: CASRTTAILGGYTF
cdr3_nt: TGTGCCAGCAGAACCACAGCTATACTTGGTGGCTACACCTTC
v_call: TRBV2
j_call: TRBJ1-2
clone_size: -
d_call: -

cdr3_aa: CASQRTGATEAFF
cdr3_nt: TGTGCCAGCCAGAGGACAGGGGCCACTGAAGCTTTCTTT
v_call: TRBV12-3/TRBV12-4
j_call: TRBJ1-1
clone_size: -
d_call: TRBD1

cdr3_aa: CASSPYRAGGLYNEQFF
cdr3_nt: TGCGCCAGCAGCCCGTATAGAGCGGGGGGTTTATACAATGAGCAGTTCTTC
v_call: TRBV5-1
j_call: TRBJ2-1
clone_size: -
d_call: TRBD2

cdr3_aa: CASSPRDRGYSGANVLTF
cdr3_nt: TGTGCCAGCAGCCCCCGGGACAGGGGCTACTCTGGGGCCAACGTCCTGACTTTC
v_call: TRBV9
j_call: TRBJ2-6
clone_size: once
d_call: TRBD1

cdr3_aa: CASSFSGTGDDYGYTF
cdr3_nt: TGTGCCAGCAGCTTTTCTGGGACAGGGGACGACTATGGCTACACCTTC
v_call: TRBV7-8
j_call: TRBJ1-2
clone_size: -
d_call: TRBD1

cdr3_aa: CASSQAWTGGGHEQFF
cdr3_nt: TGTGCCAGCAGCCAAGCCTGGACAGGGGGAGGACATGAGCAGTTCTTC
v_call: TRBV3-1/TRBV3-2
j_call: TRBJ2-1
clone_size: -
d_call: TRBD1

cdr3_aa: CAVAGRSYEQYF
cdr3_nt: TGTGCCGTTGCAGGGCGTTCCTACGAGCAGTACTTC
v_call: TRBV12-3/TRBV12-4
j_call: TRBJ2-7
clone_size: -
d_call: -

cdr3_aa: CASSRTGGNTGELFF
cdr3_nt: TGTGCCAGCAGCCGGACAGGGGGGAACACCGGGGAGCTGTTTTTT
v_call: TRBV5-6
j_call: TRBJ2-2
clone_size: -
d_call: TRBD1

cdr3_aa: CASSYGQGQSNYGYTF
cdr3_nt: TGTGCCAGCAGTTACGGACAGGGCCAGTCTAACTATGGCTACACCTTC
v_call: TRBV27
j_call: TRBJ1-2
clone_size: few
d_call: TRBD1

cdr3_aa: CASSESWDRGKYEQYF
cdr3_nt: TGTGCCAGCAGTGAATCTTGGGACAGGGGTAAATACGAGCAGTACTTC
v_call: TRBV6-1
j_call: TRBJ2-7
clone_size: -
d_call: TRBD1

cdr3_aa: CAWRPSPLHF
cdr3_nt: TGTGCCTGGAGGCCTTCACCCCTCCACTTT
v_call: TRBV30
j_call: TRBJ1-6
clone_size: -
d_call: -

cdr3_aa: CASILQGAAGNTIYF
cdr3_nt: TGTGCCAGCATTTTACAGGGGGCAGCTGGAAACACCATATATTTT
v_call: TRBV6-5
j_call: TRBJ1-3
clone_size: -
d_call: TRBD1

cdr3_aa: CASSQDVRNYGYTF
cdr3_nt: TGTGCCAGCAGCCAAGATGTGAGAAACTATGGCTACACCTTC
v_call: TRBV3-1/TRBV3-2
j_call: TRBJ1-2
clone_size: -
d_call: -

cdr3_aa: CASSLSQASSQQFF
cdr3_nt: TGTGCCAGCAGCTTATCACAGGCTAGTAGTCAGCAGTTCTTC
v_call: TRBV7-2
j_call: TRBJ2-1
clone_size: -
d_call: -

cdr3_aa: CASTNGLAGEEDTQYF
cdr3_nt: TGCGCCAGCACCAACGGGCTAGCGGGGGAAGAGGATACGCAGTATTTT
v_call: TRBV4-1
j_call: TRBJ2-3
clone_size: -
d_call: TRBD2

cdr3_aa: CASSQDLSGLQPQHF
cdr3_nt: TGTGCCAGCAGCCAAGATCTTTCGGGGCTCCAGCCCCAGCATTTT
v_call: TRBV3-1/TRBV3-2
j_call: TRBJ1-5
clone_size: -
d_call: -

cdr3_aa: CASSLGLAGGTSSYEQYF
cdr3_nt: TGTGCCAGCAGCCTGGGACTAGCGGGGGGCACATCCTCCTACGAGCAGTACTTC
v_call: TRBV7-2
j_call: TRBJ2-7
clone_size: -
d_call: TRBD2

cdr3_aa: CASSGGGPGGDTEAFF
cdr3_nt: TGCGCCAGCAGCGGAGGAGGACCCGGCGGGGACACTGAAGCTTTCTTT
v_call: TRBV4-1
j_call: TRBJ1-1
clone_size: -
d_call: -

cdr3_aa: CASSSDSKGNTIYF
cdr3_nt: TGTGCCAGCAGCTCCGACAGTAAAGGAAACACCATATATTTT
v_call: TRBV7-2
j_call: TRBJ1-3
clone_size: -
d_call: -

cdr3_aa: CASSQGWAGDHQETQYF
cdr3_nt: TGCGCCAGCAGCCAAGGGTGGGCGGGGGACCACCAAGAGACCCAGTACTTC
v_call: TRBV4-1
j_call: TRBJ2-5
clone_size: few
d_call: TRBD2

cdr3_aa: CASSLIADYGYTF
cdr3_nt: TGTGCCAGCAGCTTAATAGCGGACTATGGCTACACCTTC
v_call: TRBV7-8
j_call: TRBJ1-2
clone_size: -
d_call: -

cdr3_aa: CASRSPGQGLEKLFF
cdr3_nt: TGCGCCAGCAGATCGCCGGGACAGGGTCTTGAAAAACTGTTTTTT
v_call: TRBV5-1
j_call: TRBJ1-4
clone_size: -
d_call: TRBD1

cdr3_aa: CATARASGAMEQFF
cdr3_nt: TGTGCCACCGCGCGGGCTAGCGGAGCTATGGAGCAGTTCTTC
v_call: TRBV24-1
j_call: TRBJ2-1
clone_size: -
d_call: TRBD2

cdr3_aa: CATRNLGQLNEQYF
cdr3_nt: TGTGCCACTCGAAATCTGGGACAGCTTAACGAGCAGTACTTC
v_call: TRBV5-4
j_call: TRBJ2-7
clone_size: -
d_call: TRBD1

cdr3_aa: CASAEYNEQFF
cdr3_nt: TGTGCCAGCGCGGAGTACAATGAGCAGTTCTTC
v_call: TRBV6-5
j_call: TRBJ2-1
clone_size: few
d_call: -

cdr3_aa: CASSVAPPLGGRDSPLHF
cdr3_nt: TGTGCCAGCAGCGTAGCTCCCCCTCTAGGGGGCAGGGATTCACCCCTCCACTTT
v_call: TRBV9
j_call: TRBJ1-6
clone_size: -
d_call: TRBD1

cdr3_aa: CASSPRGRGDHEQFF
cdr3_nt: TGTGCCAGCAGCCCCAGGGGCAGGGGAGACCATGAGCAGTTCTTC
v_call: TRBV9
j_call: TRBJ2-1
clone_size: -
d_call: -

cdr3_aa: CAFGTYTTGQYF
cdr3_nt: TGTGCCTTCGGGACATATACGACTGGGCAGTACTTC
v_call: TRBV30
j_call: TRBJ2-7
clone_size: -
d_call: -

cdr3_aa: CASSLPPDTQYF
cdr3_nt: TGTGCCAGCAGCCTCCCCCCAGATACGCAGTATTTT
v_call: TRBV11-2
j_call: TRBJ2-3
clone_size: -
d_call: -

cdr3_aa: CASSLRLAGETQYF
cdr3_nt: TGTGCCAGCAGTTTGAGGCTAGCGGGGGAGACCCAGTACTTC
v_call: TRBV5-4
j_call: TRBJ2-5
clone_size: -
d_call: TRBD2

cdr3_aa: CASLGSYEQYF
cdr3_nt: TGTGCCAGCCTAGGGAGCTACGAGCAGTACTTC
v_call: TRBV7-9
j_call: TRBJ2-7
clone_size: -
d_call: -

cdr3_aa: CASSYGVGDGYTF
cdr3_nt: TGCGCCAGCAGCTACGGGGTAGGGGATGGCTACACCTTC
v_call: TRBV4-1
j_call: TRBJ1-2
clone_size: few
d_call: -

cdr3_aa: CASSSQDRGPTQPQHF
cdr3_nt: TGTGCCAGCAGTTCCCAGGACAGAGGGCCCACTCAGCCCCAGCATTTT
v_call: TRBV6-5
j_call: TRBJ1-5
clone_size: -
d_call: -

cdr3_aa: CAWSRMGNTEAFF
cdr3_nt: TGTGCCTGGAGTAGGATGGGGAACACTGAAGCTTTCTTT
v_call: TRBV30
j_call: TRBJ1-1
clone_size: -
d_call: -

cdr3_aa: CARRRAPNYGYTF
cdr3_nt: TGTGCCAGGCGGAGGGCGCCAAACTATGGCTACACCTTC
v_call: TRBV24-1
j_call: TRBJ1-2
clone_size: -
d_call: -

cdr3_aa: CSVEDGNQPQHF
cdr3_nt: TGCAGCGTTGAAGACGGCAATCAGCCCCAGCATTTT
v_call: TRBV29-1
j_call: TRBJ1-5
clone_size: -
d_call: -

cdr3_aa: CASSEGGYGYTF
cdr3_nt: TGTGCCAGCAGTGAAGGGGGCTATGGCTACACCTTC
v_call: TRBV2
j_call: TRBJ1-2
clone_size: -
d_call: -

cdr3_aa: CASSASGMNTEAFF
cdr3_nt: TGTGCCAGCAGCGCCTCCGGAATGAACACTGAAGCTTTCTTT
v_call: TRBV7-9
j_call: TRBJ1-1
clone_size: -
d_call: -

cdr3_aa: CASTRYWTGNSPLHF
cdr3_nt: TGTGCCAGCACTCGCTACTGGACAGGAAACTCACCCCTCCACTTT
v_call: TRBV6-5
j_call: TRBJ1-6
clone_size: few
d_call: TRBD1

cdr3_aa: CASSELGRMNTEAFF
cdr3_nt: TGTGCCAGCAGTGAACTGGGACGGATGAACACTGAAGCTTTCTTT
v_call: TRBV2
j_call: TRBJ1-1
clone_size: -
d_call: -

cdr3_aa: CASRETGAYEQYF
cdr3_nt: TGTGCCAGCAGGGAGACAGGGGCATACGAGCAGTACTTC
v_call: TRBV6-5
j_call: TRBJ2-7
clone_size: -
d_call: TRBD1

cdr3_aa: CASSYTESNQPQHF
cdr3_nt: TGTGCCAGCAGTTACACGGAGAGCAATCAGCCCCAGCATTTT
v_call: TRBV6-2/TRBV6-3
j_call: TRBJ1-5
clone_size: -
d_call: -

cdr3_aa: CASRAGAQPYNEQFF
cdr3_nt: TGTGCCAGTAGGGCGGGGGCACAACCTTACAATGAGCAGTTCTTC
v_call: TRBV19
j_call: TRBJ2-1
clone_size: few
d_call: -